One and the same sample provided the 14 T cell receptor beta chains below, sequenced in a study of long-term antiretroviral therapy in people with HIV. Sequencing used immunoSEQ v3.0 at survey level. Profiling relied on immunoSEQ multiplex PCR, and the TCRdb table lists in-frame clones only, not all of them. The sample shows tens of thousands of clones, around nine tenths of them seen only once. This specimen was unsorted PBMCs, taken roughly 5 years before starting antiretroviral therapy. The receptors derive from a man in his forties or fifties with HIV.

V and J are TRBV5-1 and TRBJ2-7; D might be TRBD2 (6 bases). Trimming shortened V by 4 bases and J by 5 bases, and 19 bases separated the two germline ends. The germline gives CDR1 SGHRS, CDR2 YFSETQ. This CDR3 is 15 amino acids long. The CDR3 reads CASSPEGQSSHEQYF. CDR3 nucleotides: TGCGCCAGCAGCCCGGAGGGGCAGTCTAGCCACGAGCAGTACTTC.

The chain carries TRBV28 and TRBJ1-1, with D perhaps TRBD1 (5 bases). Germline-derived CDR1 and CDR2 are MDHEN and SYDVKM. Trimming removed 5 bases at V and 8 bases at J, with 9 bases between. This CDR3 contains 11 residues. The CDR3 DNA follows: TGTGCCAGCAGTGTATCAGGGGAAGCTTTCTTT. Its protein product is CASSVSGEAFF.

This clone came up a few times. The chain has TRBV19 and TRBJ1-5, with 7 bases aligning to TRBD1. The trim removed 5 bases at V and 3 bases at J, leaving 7 bases unmatched. CDR1 and CDR2 from the germline V gene are LNHDA and SQIVND (reference sequence). The CDR3 spans 15 residues. The CDR3 spells CASSPDDRANQPQHF. CDR3 DNA: TGTGCCAGTAGTCCTGACGACAGGGCCAATCAGCCCCAGCATTTT. The full variable domain, rest sourced from reference TRBV19 and TRBJ1-5, is DGGITQSPKYLFRKEGQNVTLSCEQNLNHDAMYWYRQDPGQGLRLIYYSQIVNDFQKGDIAEGYSVSREKKESFPLTVTSAQKNPTAFYLCASSPDDRANQPQHFGDGTRLSIL.

The chain is built from TRBV5-1 and TRBJ1-3; TRBD1 might be the D (6 bases). Trimming took off 5 bases at V and 0 bases at J, with 15 bases between the two ends. Germline CDR1 SGHRS, CDR2 YFSETQ. This CDR3 spans 16 amino acids. The CDR3 loop is CASSYTQGRSGNTIYF. CDR3 in DNA: TGCGCCAGCAGTTATACACAGGGACGCTCTGGAAACACCATATATTTT.

CDR3 loop: CASSQRWVSTDTQYF. CDR3 DNA: TGTGCCAGCAGCCAAAGATGGGTCAGCACAGATACGCAGTATTTT. V usage is TRBV7-2 and J usage is TRBJ2-3; D is unresolved. The germline CDR1 and CDR2 sequences are SGHTA and FQGNSA. The V and J ends lost 5 bases and 0 bases respectively, with 12 bases between them. CDR3 length equals 15 residues.

This rearrangement joins TRBV7-9 to TRBJ1-1, with a possible D match to TRBD1 (5 bases). Trimming left V 3 bases short and J 0 bases short, with 14 bases between. Germline V CDR1 and CDR2: SEHNR, FQNEAQ (reference sequence). The CDR3 is 16 residues long. In DNA form, the CDR3 reads TGTGCCAGCAGCTTCCGGCAGGGTTTGATGAACACTGAAGCTTTCTTT. Its translation is CASSFRQGLMNTEAFF.

This clone appeared a single time. The CDR3 sequence is CASSFPNGGNEKLFF. Written as DNA, the CDR3 is TGTGCCAGCAGTTTCCCGAATGGCGGTAATGAAAAACTGTTTTTT. This chain uses TRBV28 with TRBJ1-4; D unresolved. The CDR3 is 15 residues long. Germline lookup yields CDR1 MDHEN and CDR2 SYDVKM. The V end lost 3 bases, the J end lost 4 bases, and 12 bases lay between the germline ends.

This clone was seen only a few times. This chain joins TRBV28 and TRBJ1-5, with D maybe TRBD1 (6 bases). The CDR3 loop spans 13 amino acids. Looked up from germline, CDR1 is MDHEN and CDR2 is SYDVKM. The CDR3: CGIQGTHNQPQHF. The CDR3 DNA reads TGTGGAATCCAGGGGACCCACAATCAGCCCCAGCATTTT.

The rearrangement joins TRBV15 to TRBJ1-5; TRBD1 is a possible D gene (5 bases). The V end was cut by 8 bases, the J end by 4 bases, with 15 bases between. The length of the CDR3 is 14 residues. Germline V gene data show CDR1 as LNHNV and CDR2 as YYDKDF (reference sequence). CDR3 sequence: CATAGGGANQPQHF. For the CDR3, the DNA is TGTGCCACCGCGGGTGGAGGGGCGAATCAGCCCCAGCATTTT.

This sequence joins TRBV5-1 and TRBJ2-3; 13 nucleotides agree with TRBD2. There are 15 residues in the CDR3. The junction had 3 bases not matched to a gene; V was cut back by 5 bases and J by 3 bases. The germline V gene has CDR1 SGHRS and CDR2 YFSETQ. The CDR3 is CASRRLAGGTDTQYF. For the CDR3, the DNA is TGCGCCAGCAGACGACTAGCGGGAGGTACAGATACGCAGTATTTT.

This clone was detected once. The V and J genes are TRBV7-9 and TRBJ1-1, with D tentatively TRBD1 (5 bases). This CDR3 is 13 amino acids long. V was pared by 1 base and J by 11 bases, with 14 bases between. CDR1 and CDR2 (germline): SEHNR, FQNEAQ (reference sequence). The CDR3 DNA sequence: TGTGCCAGCAGCTTAGACTCCGGGGCGCGGGCTTTCTTT. Its translation is CASSLDSGARAFF.

This clone was recorded once. V is TRBV6-7 and J is TRBJ2-7; D is possibly TRBD2 (6 bases). TRBV6-7 is an ORF for which the function is uncertain. CDR3 size: 17 residues. Trimming cost V 6 bases and J 7 bases, with 28 bases left between them. CDR3 sequence (DNA): TGTGCCAGCAGCTTCACCCAACGGGACTCATTAAACCGGGAGCAGTACTTC. This sequence encodes CASSFTQRDSLNREQYF.

V gene TRBV15 combines with J gene TRBJ2-1; 9 bases match TRBD2. The germline gives CDR1 LNHNV, CDR2 YYDKDF (reference sequence). V lost 3 bases to trimming and J lost 2 bases; unmatched junction nucleotides: 2. The CDR3 is 15 residues long. In nucleotides, the CDR3 is TGTGCCACCAGCAGGGCTAGCGGGACCTACAATGAGCAGTTCTTC. Amino acids: CATSRASGTYNEQFF.

The chain carries TRBV28 and TRBJ1-1; D gene unclear. The germline gives CDR1 MDHEN, CDR2 SYDVKM. The V end was cut by 7 bases, the J end by 6 bases, with 12 bases between. The CDR3 is made up of 12 amino acids. The CDR3 sequence: CASTTWKAEAFF. DNA of the CDR3: TGTGCCAGCACAACCTGGAAAGCTGAAGCTTTCTTT.